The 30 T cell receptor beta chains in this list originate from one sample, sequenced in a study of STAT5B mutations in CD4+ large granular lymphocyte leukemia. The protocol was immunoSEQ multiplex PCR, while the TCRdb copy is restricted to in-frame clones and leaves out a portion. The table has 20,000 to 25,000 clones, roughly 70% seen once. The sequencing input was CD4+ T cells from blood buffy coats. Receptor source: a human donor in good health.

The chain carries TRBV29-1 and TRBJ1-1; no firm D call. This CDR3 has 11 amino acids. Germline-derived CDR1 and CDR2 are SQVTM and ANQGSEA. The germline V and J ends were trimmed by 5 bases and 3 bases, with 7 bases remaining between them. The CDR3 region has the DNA TGCAGCGTTAGAGGCTACACTGAAGCTTTCTTT. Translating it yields CSVRGYTEAFF.

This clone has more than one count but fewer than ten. The DNA for the CDR3 is TGTGCCAGCAGCTTAGAGCGGGCTAGCCGGCGGGAGCAGTTCTTC. This codes for CASSLERASRREQFF. The V and J genes are TRBV7-6 and TRBJ2-1; D is perhaps TRBD2 (6 bases). The CDR3 totals 15 residues. V was trimmed by 1 base and J by 10 bases, leaving 17 bases between them. CDR1 is SGHVS and CDR2 is FNYEAQ in the germline V gene.

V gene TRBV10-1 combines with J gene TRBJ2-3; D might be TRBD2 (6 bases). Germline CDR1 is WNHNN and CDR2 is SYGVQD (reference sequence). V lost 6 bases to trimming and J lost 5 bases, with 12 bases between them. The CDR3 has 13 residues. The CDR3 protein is CASRWRRGDTQYF. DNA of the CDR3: TGCGCCAGCAGATGGCGGCGGGGAGATACGCAGTATTTT.

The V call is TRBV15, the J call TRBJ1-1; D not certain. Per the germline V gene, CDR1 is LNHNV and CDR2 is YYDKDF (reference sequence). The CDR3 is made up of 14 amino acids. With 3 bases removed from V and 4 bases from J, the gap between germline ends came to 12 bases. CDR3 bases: TGTGCCACCAGCAGTTATCTGTTGGGCACTGAAGCTTTCTTT. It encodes CATSSYLLGTEAFF.

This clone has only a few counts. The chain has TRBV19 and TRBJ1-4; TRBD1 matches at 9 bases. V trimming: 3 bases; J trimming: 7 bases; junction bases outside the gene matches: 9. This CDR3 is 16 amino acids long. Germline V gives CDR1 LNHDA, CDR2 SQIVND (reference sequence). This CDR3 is CASSIPQGAWSEKLFF. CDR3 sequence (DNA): TGTGCCAGTAGTATCCCACAGGGGGCATGGAGTGAAAAACTGTTTTTT. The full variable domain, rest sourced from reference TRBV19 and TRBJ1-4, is DGGITQSPKYLFRKEGQNVTLSCEQNLNHDAMYWYRQDPGQGLRLIYYSQIVNDFQKGDIAEGYSVSREKKESFPLTVTSAQKNPTAFYLCASSIPQGAWSEKLFFGSGTQLSVL.

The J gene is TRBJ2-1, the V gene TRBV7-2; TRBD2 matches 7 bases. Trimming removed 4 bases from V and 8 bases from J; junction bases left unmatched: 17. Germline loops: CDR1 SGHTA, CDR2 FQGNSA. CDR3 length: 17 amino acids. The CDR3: CASSSHLSGERVYEQFF. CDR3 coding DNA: TGTGCCAGCAGCTCCCATCTGAGCGGGGAAAGGGTATATGAGCAGTTCTTC.

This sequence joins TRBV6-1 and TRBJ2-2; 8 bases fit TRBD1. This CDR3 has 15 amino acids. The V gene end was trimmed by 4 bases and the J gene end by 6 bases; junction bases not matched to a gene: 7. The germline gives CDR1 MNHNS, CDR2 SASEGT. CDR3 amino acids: CASSGETGVPGELFF. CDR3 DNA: TGTGCCAGCAGTGGAGAGACAGGGGTACCCGGGGAGCTGTTTTTT.

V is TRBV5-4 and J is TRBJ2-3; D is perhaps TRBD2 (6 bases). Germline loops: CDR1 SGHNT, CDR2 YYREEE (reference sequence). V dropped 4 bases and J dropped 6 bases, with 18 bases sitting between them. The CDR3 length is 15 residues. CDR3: CASSMGTPDFDTQYF. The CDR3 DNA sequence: TGTGCCAGCAGCATGGGGACTCCGGACTTTGATACGCAGTATTTT.

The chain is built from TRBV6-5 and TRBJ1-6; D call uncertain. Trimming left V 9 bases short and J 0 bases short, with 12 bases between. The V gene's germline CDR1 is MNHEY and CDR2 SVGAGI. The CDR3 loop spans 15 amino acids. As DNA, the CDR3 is TGTGCCAGTAGGATGTCTGGCTCCTATAATTCACCCCTCCACTTT. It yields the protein CASRMSGSYNSPLHF.

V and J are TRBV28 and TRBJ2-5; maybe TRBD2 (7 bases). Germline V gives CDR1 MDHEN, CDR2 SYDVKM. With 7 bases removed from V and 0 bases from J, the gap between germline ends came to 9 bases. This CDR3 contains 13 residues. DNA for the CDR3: TGTGCCAGCACCGGGGGGCACCAAGAGACCCAGTACTTC. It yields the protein CASTGGHQETQYF.

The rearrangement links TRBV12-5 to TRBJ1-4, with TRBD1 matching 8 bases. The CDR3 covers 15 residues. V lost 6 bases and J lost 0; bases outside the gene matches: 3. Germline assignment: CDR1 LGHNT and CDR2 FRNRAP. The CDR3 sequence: CASGGTGATNEKLFF. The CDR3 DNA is TGTGCTAGTGGGGGGACAGGTGCAACTAATGAAAAACTGTTTTTT.

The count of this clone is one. CDR3: CASTKYYEQYF. The CDR3 region has the DNA TGTGCCAGCACCAAATACTACGAGCAGTACTTC. The V gene is TRBV28, the J gene TRBJ2-7; no reliable D call. CDR3 length equals 11 residues. Germline CDR1 is MDHEN and CDR2 is SYDVKM. The ends were cut back, 7 bases at V and 3 bases at J, with 7 bases in the middle. The full variable domain, with the rest looked up from reference TRBV28 and TRBJ2-7, is DVKVTQSSRYLVKRTGEKVFLECVQDMDHENMFWYRQDPGLGLRLIYFSYDVKMKEKGDIPEGYSVSREKKERFSLILESASTNQTSMYLCASTKYYEQYFGPGTRLTVT.

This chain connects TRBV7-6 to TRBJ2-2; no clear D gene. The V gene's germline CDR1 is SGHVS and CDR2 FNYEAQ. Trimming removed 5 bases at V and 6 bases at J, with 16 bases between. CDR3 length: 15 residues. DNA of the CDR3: TGTGCCAGCAGCCGAGAATCCGTGGGCGCCGGGGAGCTGTTTTTT. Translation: CASSRESVGAGELFF.

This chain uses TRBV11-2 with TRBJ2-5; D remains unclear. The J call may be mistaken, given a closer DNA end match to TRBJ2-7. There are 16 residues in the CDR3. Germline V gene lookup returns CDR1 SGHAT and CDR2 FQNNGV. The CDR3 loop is CASTTLRSGTGYEQYF. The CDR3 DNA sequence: TGTGCCAGCACCACTCTTAGGTCTGGAACTGGGTACGAGCAGTACTTC.

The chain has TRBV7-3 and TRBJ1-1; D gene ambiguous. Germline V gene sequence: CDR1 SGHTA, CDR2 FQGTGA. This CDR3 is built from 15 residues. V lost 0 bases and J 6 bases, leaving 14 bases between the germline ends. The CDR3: CASSLTGMPRAEAFF. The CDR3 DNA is TGTGCCAGCAGCTTAACGGGCATGCCCCGAGCTGAAGCTTTCTTT. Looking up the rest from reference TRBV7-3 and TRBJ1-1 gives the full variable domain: GAGVSQTPSNKVTEKGKYVELRCDPISGHTALYWYRQSLGQGPEFLIYFQGTGAADDSGLPNDRFFAVRPEGSVSTLKIQRTERGDSAVYLCASSLTGMPRAEAFFGQGTRLTVV.

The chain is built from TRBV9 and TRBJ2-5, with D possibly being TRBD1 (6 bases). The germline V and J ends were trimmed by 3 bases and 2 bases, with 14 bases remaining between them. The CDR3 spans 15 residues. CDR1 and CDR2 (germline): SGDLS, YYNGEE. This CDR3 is CASSATGTRQETQYF. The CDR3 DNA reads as TGTGCCAGCAGCGCGACCGGGACAAGGCAAGAGACCCAGTACTTC.

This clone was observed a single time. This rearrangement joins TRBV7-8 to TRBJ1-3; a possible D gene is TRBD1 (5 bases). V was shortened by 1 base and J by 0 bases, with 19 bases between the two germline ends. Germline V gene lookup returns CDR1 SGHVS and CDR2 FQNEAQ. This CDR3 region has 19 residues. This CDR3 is CASSLVPGREISSGNTIYF. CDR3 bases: TGTGCCAGCAGCTTAGTCCCCGGCAGGGAGATAAGCTCTGGAAACACCATATATTTT.

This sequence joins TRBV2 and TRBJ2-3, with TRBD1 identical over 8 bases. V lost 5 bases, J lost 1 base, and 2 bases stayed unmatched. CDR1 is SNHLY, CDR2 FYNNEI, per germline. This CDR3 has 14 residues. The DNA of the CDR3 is TGTGCCAGCAGTCTGACAGGGGGCACAGATACGCAGTATTTT. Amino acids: CASSLTGGTDTQYF. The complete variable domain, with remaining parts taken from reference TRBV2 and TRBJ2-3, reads EPEVTQTPSHQVTQMGQEVILRCVPISNHLYFYWYRQILGQKVEFLVSFYNNEISEKSEIFDDQFSVERPDGSNFTLKIRSTKLEDSAMYFCASSLTGGTDTQYFGPGTRLTVL.

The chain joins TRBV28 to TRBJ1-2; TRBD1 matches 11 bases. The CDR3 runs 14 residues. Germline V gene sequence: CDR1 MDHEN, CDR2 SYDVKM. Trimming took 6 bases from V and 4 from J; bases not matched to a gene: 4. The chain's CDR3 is CASRRTGGFYGYTF. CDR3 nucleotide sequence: TGTGCCAGCAGAAGGACAGGGGGCTTCTATGGCTACACCTTC.

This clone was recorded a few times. The CDR3 nucleotides read TGTGCCAGCAGTGCGACAACAACTAATGAAAAACTGTTTTTT. Translating it yields CASSATTTNEKLFF. The V gene is TRBV2, the J gene TRBJ1-4; D is undetermined. Germline CDR1 and CDR2: SNHLY and FYNNEI. The CDR3 sequence is 14 residues long. V lost 4 bases and J lost 0, with 6 bases in between.

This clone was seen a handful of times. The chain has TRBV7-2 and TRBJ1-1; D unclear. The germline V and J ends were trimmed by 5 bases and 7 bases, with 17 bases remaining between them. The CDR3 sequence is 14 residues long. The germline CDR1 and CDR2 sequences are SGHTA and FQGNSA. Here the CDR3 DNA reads TGTGCCAGCAGCCCCACCCACGGACGGTATGAAGCTTTCTTT. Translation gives CASSPTHGRYEAFF.

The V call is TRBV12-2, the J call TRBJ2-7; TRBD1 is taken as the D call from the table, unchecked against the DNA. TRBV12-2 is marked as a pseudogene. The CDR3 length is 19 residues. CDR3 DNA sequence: TGTGCAAGTCGCTTATTATGGATCCCAGACATTATCCGCTCCTACGAGCAGTACTTC. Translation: CASRLLWIPDIIRSYEQYF.

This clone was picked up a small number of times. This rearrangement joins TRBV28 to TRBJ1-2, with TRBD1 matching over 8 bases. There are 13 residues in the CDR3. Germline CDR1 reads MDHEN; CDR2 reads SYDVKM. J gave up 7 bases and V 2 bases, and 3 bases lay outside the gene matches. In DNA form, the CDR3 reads TGTGCCAGCAGTTTAGGACAGGGTCGTGGCTACACCTTC. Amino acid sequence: CASSLGQGRGYTF.

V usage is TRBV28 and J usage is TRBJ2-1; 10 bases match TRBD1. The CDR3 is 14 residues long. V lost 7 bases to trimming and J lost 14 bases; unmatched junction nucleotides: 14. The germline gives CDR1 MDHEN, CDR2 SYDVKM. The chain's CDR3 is CASTAPGGDRGEFF. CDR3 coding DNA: TGTGCCAGCACCGCTCCTGGGGGGGACAGGGGTGAGTTCTTC. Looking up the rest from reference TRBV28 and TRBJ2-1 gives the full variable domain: DVKVTQSSRYLVKRTGEKVFLECVQDMDHENMFWYRQDPGLGLRLIYFSYDVKMKEKGDIPEGYSVSREKKERFSLILESASTNQTSMYLCASTAPGGDRGEFFGPGTRLTVL.

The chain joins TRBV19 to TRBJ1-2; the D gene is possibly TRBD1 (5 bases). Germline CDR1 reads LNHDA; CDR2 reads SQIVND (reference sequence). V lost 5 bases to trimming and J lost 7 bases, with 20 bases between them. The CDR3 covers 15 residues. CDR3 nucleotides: TGTGCCAGTAGTCGTCGGGACGGAACCACGGGTGGCTACACCTTC. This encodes CASSRRDGTTGGYTF.

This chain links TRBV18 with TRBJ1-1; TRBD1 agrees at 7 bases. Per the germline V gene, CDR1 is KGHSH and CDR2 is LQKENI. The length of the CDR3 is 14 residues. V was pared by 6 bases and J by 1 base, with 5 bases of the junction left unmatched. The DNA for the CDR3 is TGTGCCAGCTCCCCGAGACAGGGGAACACTGAAGCTTTCTTT. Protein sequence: CASSPRQGNTEAFF.

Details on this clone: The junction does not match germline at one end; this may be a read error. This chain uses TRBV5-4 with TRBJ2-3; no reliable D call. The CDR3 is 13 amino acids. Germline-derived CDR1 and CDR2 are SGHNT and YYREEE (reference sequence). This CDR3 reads CASTSQTQDMQYF. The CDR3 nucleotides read TGTGCCAGCACCTCACAGACCCAGGATATGCAGTATTTT.

The CDR3 DNA reads TGTGCCAGCTCACAGCCGGGACAGGGTGTTAATGAGCAGTTCTTC. Protein sequence: CASSQPGQGVNEQFF. The rearrangement links TRBV18 to TRBJ2-1; TRBD1 aligns across 9 bases. The CDR3 is 15 residues long. The germline gives CDR1 KGHSH, CDR2 LQKENI. The V segment lost 4 bases and the J segment 7 bases; nucleotides outside the gene matches: 8.

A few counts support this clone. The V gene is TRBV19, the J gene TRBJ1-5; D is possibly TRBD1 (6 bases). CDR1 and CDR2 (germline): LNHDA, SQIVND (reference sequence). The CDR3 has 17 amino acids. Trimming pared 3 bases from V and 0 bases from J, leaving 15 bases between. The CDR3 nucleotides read TGTGCCAGTAGTATGGGGGCCTACAGGTCTAGCAATCAGCCCCAGCATTTT. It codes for CASSMGAYRSSNQPQHF.

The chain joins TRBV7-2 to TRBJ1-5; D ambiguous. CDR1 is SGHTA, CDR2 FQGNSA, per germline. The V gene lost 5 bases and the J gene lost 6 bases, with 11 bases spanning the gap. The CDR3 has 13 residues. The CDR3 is CASSLFGSQPQHF. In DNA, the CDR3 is TGTGCCAGCAGCCTATTCGGGAGTCAGCCCCAGCATTTT.